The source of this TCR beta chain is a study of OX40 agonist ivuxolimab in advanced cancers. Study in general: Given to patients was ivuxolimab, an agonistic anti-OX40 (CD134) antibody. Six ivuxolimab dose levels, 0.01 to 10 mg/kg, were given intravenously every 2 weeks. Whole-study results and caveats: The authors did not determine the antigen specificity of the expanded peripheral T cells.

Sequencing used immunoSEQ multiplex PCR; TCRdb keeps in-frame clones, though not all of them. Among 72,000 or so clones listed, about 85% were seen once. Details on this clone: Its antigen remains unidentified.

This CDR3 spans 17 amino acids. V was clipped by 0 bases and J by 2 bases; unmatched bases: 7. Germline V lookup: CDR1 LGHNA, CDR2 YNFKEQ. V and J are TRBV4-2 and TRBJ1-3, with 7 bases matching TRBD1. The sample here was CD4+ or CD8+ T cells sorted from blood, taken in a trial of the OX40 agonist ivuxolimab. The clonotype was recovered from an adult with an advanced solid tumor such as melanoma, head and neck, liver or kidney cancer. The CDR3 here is CASSQDLTGVAGNTIYF. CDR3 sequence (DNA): TGTGCCAGCAGCCAAGATTTAACAGGGGTTGCTGGAAACACCATATATTTT.